These 7 T cell receptor beta chains originate from one sample sequenced in a study of shared clonotypes between healthy human individuals. Measured with immunoSEQ multiplex PCR; TCRdb has only the in-frame clones, and not every one. Here the sample spans approximately 2.4 million clones, 95% being singletons. Sequenced input: naive CD4+ T cells sorted from blood. Subset defined: CD45RA+ positively selected. These receptor sequences come from a man between 18 and 35 years old in good health.

A few counts support this clone. The CDR3, as DNA: TGTGCCAGCAGGGGACAGGAAATTGACGGCTACACCTTC. Protein: CASRGQEIDGYTF. The gene calls are TRBV6-6 and TRBJ1-2, with TRBD1 identical over 8 bases. The germline V gene has CDR1 MNHNY and CDR2 SVGAGI (reference sequence). The length of the CDR3 is 13 residues. V was clipped by 6 bases and J by 8 bases; unmatched bases: 8.

The chain combines TRBV11-2 with TRBJ2-5; unclear D gene. V shed 5 bases and J shed 2 bases, with 12 bases lying between them. The CDR3 consists of 14 residues. Germline V gives CDR1 SGHAT, CDR2 FQNNGV. CDR3 bases: TGTGCCAGCAGCCGCTATGACAAGCAAGAGACCCAGTACTTC. Amino acid sequence: CASSRYDKQETQYF.

The chain links TRBV5-1 to TRBJ1-4; a weak D match, TRBD1 (6 bases). The CDR3 covers 16 residues. The V gene lost 0 bases and the J gene lost 1 base, with 10 bases spanning the gap. CDR1 and CDR2 from the germline V gene are SGHRS and YFSETQ. This CDR3 is CASSLDWTVTNEKLFF. The CDR3 DNA follows: TGCGCCAGCAGCTTGGATTGGACAGTAACTAATGAAAAACTGTTTTTT.

This chain connects TRBV5-1 to TRBJ2-1; 8 bases agree with TRBD2. The CDR3 is made up of 16 amino acids. The J segment lost 6 bases and the V segment lost 4 bases, leaving 12 bases of the junction unmatched. The germline V gene encodes CDR1 SGHRS and CDR2 YFSETQ. The CDR3 nucleotides are TGCGCCAGCAGCCTTAGACCGGGACTAGACGGCAATGAGCAGTTCTTC. Its translation: CASSLRPGLDGNEQFF.

The chain is built from TRBV14 and TRBJ1-2, with D unclear. Germline values: CDR1 SGHDN, CDR2 FVKESK. V lost 4 bases and J 2 bases, leaving 5 bases between the germline ends. This CDR3 spans 12 amino acids. This CDR3 is CASSLQNYGYTF. The CDR3 region has the DNA TGTGCCAGCAGCCTACAGAACTATGGCTACACCTTC.

V is TRBV6-1 and J is TRBJ1-6; no definite D call. Germline CDR1 is MNHNS and CDR2 is SASEGT. Trimming took 2 bases from V and 7 from J, leaving 6 bases between them. This CDR3 region has 13 residues. CDR3 residues: CASSEMKNSPLHF. In nucleotides, the CDR3 is TGTGCCAGCAGTGAAATGAAGAATTCACCCCTCCACTTT.

The V and J genes are TRBV19 and TRBJ1-5; D unresolved. V was clipped by 7 bases and J by 3 bases, with 25 bases between them. The CDR3 has 18 residues. Germline CDR1 LNHDA, CDR2 SQIVND (reference sequence). This CDR3 reads CASTERASNWGTNQPQHF. DNA for the CDR3: TGTGCCAGTACCGAAAGGGCCTCGAACTGGGGAACCAATCAGCCCCAGCATTTT.